The 3 T cell receptor beta chains listed next were all sequenced from one sample in a study of T cell responses to AZD1222 COVID-19 vaccine. Only in-frame clones appear in the TCRdb table, and some are missing; sequencing was by immunoSEQ multiplex PCR. The data contain around 100,000 clones, 86% of them singletons. The sample here was peripheral blood, taken 28 days after the second dose of the MenACWY control vaccine. The receptor set was obtained from an adult who received the MenACWY meningococcal vaccine as a control.

This chain uses TRBV25-1 with TRBJ1-5; D is unclear. The CDR3 is made up of 16 amino acids. V dropped 10 bases and J dropped 0 bases, with 19 bases sitting between them. In germline, CDR1 is MGHDK, CDR2 SYGVNS. CDR3 DNA sequence: TGTGCCAACCTCACCGAATCGCTCCCTAGCAATCAGCCCCAGCATTTT. Protein: CANLTESLPSNQPQHF. Filled out from reference TRBV25-1 and TRBJ1-5, the complete variable domain reads EADIYQTPRYLVIGTGKKITLECSQTMGHDKMYWYQQDPGMELHLIHYSYGVNSTEKGDLSSESTVSRIRTEHFPLTLESARPSHTSQYLCANLTESLPSNQPQHFGDGTRLSIL.

The chain joins TRBV28 to TRBJ1-3; D is uncertain. This CDR3 spans 15 amino acids. Trimming took 5 bases from V and 0 from J, leaving 11 bases between them. Germline CDR1 MDHEN, CDR2 SYDVKM. The CDR3 loop reads CASSRNPSSGNTIYF. The CDR3 bases are TGTGCCAGCAGTCGGAACCCCAGCTCTGGAAACACCATATATTTT.

The chain has TRBV7-2 and TRBJ2-5, with TRBD2 matching 9 bases. The ends lost 1 base at V and 5 bases at J; junction bases unmatched: 8. The length of the CDR3 is 16 residues. From germline, CDR1 is SGHTA and CDR2 FQGNSA. The CDR3 region is CASSLVGGGASETQYF. DNA of the CDR3: TGTGCCAGCAGCTTAGTTGGCGGGGGGGCCAGTGAGACCCAGTACTTC.